The 21 T cell receptor beta chains in this list originate from one sample, sequenced in a study of T cells in Graves' hyperthyroidism and ophthalmopathy (dated 2019 in TCRdb). Library construction relied on multiplex PCR. Sequencing relied on an Illumina HiSeq 2000. TCR beta CDR3 regions were amplified from RNA transcripts. A first-round RT-PCR of the TCR CDR3 used the HTBI primer set with the Qiagen OneStep RT-PCR kit. TCRdb applied fastp at Q25 and MiXCR to the public reads, then kept only in-frame beta chains. For every CDR3 protein sequence, its rows merge into one entry that carries the most common genes and DNA. Within this sample are approximately 630,000 distinct CDR3 sequences, with around 15% of them counted one time only. The ten biggest clones cover approximately 3.9% of the sample. The source material was blood. The receptors were sampled from a woman aged 25 to 39 with Graves' hyperthyroidism.

A few counts support this clonotype. The chain uses TRBV30 and TRBJ1-2; TRBD1 matches 12 bases. The CDR3 is made up of 13 amino acids. CDR1 is GTSNPN, CDR2 SVGIG, per germline (reference sequence). J lost 4 bases, V lost 8 bases, and 5 bases had no gene match. In DNA, the CDR3 is TGTGCCCGCGGGACAGGGGGCGGCTATGGCTACACCTTC. This encodes CARGTGGGYGYTF.

This clonotype showed up many times. The CDR3 nucleotides read TGTGCCAGCAGTTCAGGGAGGCTGGGTAGGGGAAGCACAGATACGCAGTATTTT. This translates into CASSSGRLGRGSTDTQYF. The chain is built from TRBV6-1 and TRBJ2-3, with D maybe TRBD2 (6 bases). Trimming cost V 5 bases and J 0 bases, with 21 bases left between them. Germline values: CDR1 MNHNS, CDR2 SASEGT. CDR3 length: 18 amino acids.

This clonotype was seen repeatedly, ten times or more. The rearrangement uses TRBV11-2 and TRBJ2-3, with a tentative D call TRBD1 (6 bases). Germline V lookup: CDR1 SGHAT, CDR2 FQNNGV. The CDR3 is 16 residues long. Between the trimmed V and J ends, which lost 1 base and 0 bases, there was a span of 11 bases. The CDR3 here is CASSLAWTASTDTQYF. In DNA, the CDR3 is TGTGCCAGCAGCTTAGCCTGGACAGCGAGCACAGATACGCAGTATTTT.

This clonotype was picked up a small number of times. V is TRBV15 and J is TRBJ1-5; D is uncertain. V lost 0 bases and J 4 bases, leaving 16 bases between the germline ends. Germline V gene sequence: CDR1 LNHNV, CDR2 YYDKDF (reference sequence). The CDR3 length is 17 residues. CDR3 coding DNA: TGTGCCACCAGCAGAGATCGAAAAGGGAACGATAATCAGCCCCAGCATTTT. This gives the protein CATSRDRKGNDNQPQHF.

Turning to this clonotype: A much larger clonotype is one base distant, so this may be a read error. This CDR3 is CASSVVAGGPNNEQYF. The CDR3 DNA is TGTGCCAGCAGCGTAGTGGCGGGAGGCCCCAACAATGAGCAGTACTTC. The chain has TRBV9 and TRBJ2-1; TRBD2 matches at 8 bases. Matching the DNA end better, TRBJ2-7 makes the J call doubtful. The CDR3 runs to 16 residues. Germline values: CDR1 SGDLS, CDR2 YYNGEE.

The chain recombines TRBV7-9 with TRBJ1-3; no firm D call. Trimming stripped 4 bases from V and 4 bases from J, with 17 bases between. The CDR3 has 16 amino acids. Germline lookup yields CDR1 SEHNR and CDR2 FQNEAQ (reference sequence). CDR3 nucleotides: TGTGCCAGCAGCTCTCCTTACGACCGTCCCGGAAACACCATATATTTT. Translating gives CASSSPYDRPGNTIYF.

This clonotype was seen a few times. The V and J genes are TRBV4-1 and TRBJ2-7, with 10 nucleotides matching TRBD2. The CDR3 spans 17 residues. Germline CDR1 reads MGHRA; CDR2 reads YSYEKL. V trimming: 1 base; J trimming: 0 bases; junction bases outside the gene matches: 6. CDR3 sequence: CASSQVGLAESSYEQYF. The CDR3 coding sequence is TGCGCCAGCAGCCAAGTAGGACTAGCGGAAAGCTCCTACGAGCAGTACTTC.

The chain joins TRBV2 to TRBJ2-7; 12 bases are a match to TRBD2. Germline values: CDR1 SNHLY, CDR2 FYNNEI. This CDR3 spans 15 amino acids. J gave up 7 bases and V 4 bases, and 8 bases lay outside the gene matches. Here the CDR3 DNA reads TGTGCCAGCAGTGGCGGACTAGCGGGACGTCGGGAGCAGTACTTC. Amino acids: CASSGGLAGRREQYF.

The table lists this clonotype with many counts. This CDR3 reads CASSFDSHEQYF. CDR3 DNA sequence: TGTGCCAGCAGTTTTGACAGCCACGAGCAGTACTTC. This sequence joins TRBV12-3 or TRBV12-4 and TRBJ2-7, with a tentative D call TRBD1 (5 bases). Trimming removed 3 bases from V and 5 bases from J, with 8 bases in between. This CDR3 is 12 amino acids long.

The chain uses TRBV7-9 and TRBJ1-4; the D gene is possibly TRBD1 (6 bases). This CDR3 spans 16 amino acids. V was clipped by 5 bases and J by 8 bases, with 21 bases between them. From germline, CDR1 is SEHNR and CDR2 FQNEAQ (reference sequence). The CDR3 nucleotides are TGTGCCAGCAGCCCGGACAGTTCCGGTGTTAACGAAAAACTGTTTTTT. It encodes CASSPDSSGVNEKLFF.

This clonotype was recorded a few times. The rearrangement uses TRBV24-1 and TRBJ1-6, with D possibly TRBD1 on 5 matching bases. The CDR3 contains 15 residues. Trimming took 4 bases from V and 7 from J, leaving 13 bases between them. CDR1 and CDR2 (germline): KGHDR, SFDVKD. The CDR3, as DNA: TGTGCCACCAGTGACCCCCGGGACCTAAATTCACCCCTCCACTTT. The encoded protein is CATSDPRDLNSPLHF.

The sample holds many counts of this clonotype. This rearrangement joins TRBV5-1 to TRBJ2-4; tentative D call: TRBD2 (5 bases). V was clipped by 0 bases and J by 5 bases, with 9 bases between them. This CDR3 is built from 14 residues. Per germline, CDR1 SGHRS and CDR2 YFSETQ. The CDR3 bases are TGCGCCAGCAGCTTGGGGGGAGCGGAAAACATTCAGTACTTC. This codes for CASSLGGAENIQYF.

Turning to this clonotype: Given a much more abundant clone one base away, this may be a read error. V is TRBV11-2 and J is TRBJ1-1, with D perhaps matching TRBD1 (6 bases). CDR1 is SGHAT and CDR2 is FQNNGV in the germline V gene. The CDR3 covers 15 residues. V was cut by 6 bases and J by 3 bases, with 17 bases left in between. The CDR3 nucleotides read TGTGCCAGCAGTTCAATAGCAGGGGCTGACACTGAAGCTTTCTTT. Its translation: CASSSIAGADTEAFF.

This clonotype came up a few times. V and J are TRBV12-3 or TRBV12-4 and TRBJ2-1, with 8 positions matching TRBD2. The V and J ends lost 6 bases and 7 bases, in that order; junction bases with no gene match: 11. The CDR3 consists of 15 residues. The CDR3 bases are TGTGCCAGCAGCCTGGGACTAGTCGGCATGAATGAGCAGTTCTTC. It yields the protein CASSLGLVGMNEQFF.

This clonotype showed up many times. The chain joins TRBV4-1 to TRBJ2-5, with D tentatively TRBD1 (6 bases). The ends were cut back, 0 bases at V and 13 bases at J, with 18 bases in the middle. This CDR3 is built from 14 residues. The V gene's germline CDR1 is MGHRA and CDR2 YSYEKL. The DNA for the CDR3 is TGCGCCAGCAGCCAAGAAAGGCAGGGGATCCCCTCGTACTTC. It codes for CASSQERQGIPSYF.

The J gene is TRBJ1-2, the V gene TRBV6-1; a weak D match, TRBD1 (5 bases). The CDR3 runs to 16 residues. Trimming removed 5 bases from V and 0 bases from J, with 16 bases in between. Germline assignment: CDR1 MNHNS and CDR2 SASEGT. The CDR3 nucleotides are TGTGCCAGCAGTCCCCTGGGGCGGCCTGCTAACTATGGCTACACCTTC. It codes for CASSPLGRPANYGYTF.

This clonotype has ten or more counts. The V call is TRBV24-1, the J call TRBJ2-7; 7 nucleotides match TRBD1. V was clipped by 3 bases and J by 2 bases; unmatched bases: 3. This CDR3 has 14 amino acids. CDR1 KGHDR and CDR2 SFDVKD come from the germline V gene. DNA for the CDR3: TGTGCCACCAGTGATAGACAGGGAACCTACGAGCAGTACTTC. It codes for CATSDRQGTYEQYF.

The V gene is TRBV7-2, the J gene TRBJ1-6; D gene uncertain. CDR3 length: 13 amino acids. Trimming stripped 5 bases from V and 9 bases from J, with 11 bases between. The V gene's germline CDR1 is SGHTA and CDR2 FQGNSA. CDR3: CASSRGWGSPLHF. Here the CDR3 DNA reads TGTGCCAGCAGCCGAGGCTGGGGTTCACCCCTCCACTTT.

The table lists this clonotype with many counts. The chain links TRBV6-1 to TRBJ2-1; D may be TRBD1 or TRBD2 (7 bases each). Germline CDR1 MNHNS, CDR2 SASEGT. Trimming pared 7 bases from V and 3 bases from J, leaving 13 bases between. The CDR3 loop spans 14 amino acids. In nucleotides, the CDR3 is TGTGCCAGCAACAGGGGAGGGGGCTACAATGAGCAGTTCTTC. As protein: CASNRGGGYNEQFF.

This clonotype was picked up many times. The chain uses TRBV7-9 and TRBJ2-5; 7 positions match TRBD1. V trimming: 3 bases; J trimming: 0 bases; junction bases outside the gene matches: 10. This CDR3 is built from 17 residues. The germline CDR1 and CDR2 sequences are SEHNR and FQNEAQ (reference sequence). CDR3 in amino acids: CASSLRQRDRDQETQYF. The CDR3 DNA is TGTGCCAGCAGCTTGCGCCAAAGGGACAGAGACCAAGAGACCCAGTACTTC.

At least ten counts were recorded for this clonotype. This CDR3 is CASSQRRVSYNEQFF. The CDR3 DNA sequence: TGTGCCAGCAGCCAAAGGCGGGTTTCTTACAATGAGCAGTTCTTC. The chain has TRBV3-1 and TRBJ2-1; D is perhaps TRBD2 (5 bases). The length of the CDR3 is 15 residues. CDR1 is LGHDT and CDR2 is YNNKEL in the germline V gene (reference sequence). V lost 2 bases and J 4 bases, leaving 12 bases between the germline ends.